This passage covers 19 T cell receptor beta chains from one sample sequenced in a study of blood T cell repertoires in COVID-19. Repertoires were generated with immunoSEQ multiplex PCR, while TCRdb's copy carries only in-frame clones and drops some. Here the sample spans 180,000 or so clones, roughly 80% being singletons. The source material was PBMCs or T cells enriched from blood (not recorded which). These TCRs come from a man in his fifties or sixties who had been exposed to COVID-19.

The V call is TRBV4-3, the J call TRBJ2-7; perhaps TRBD2 as D (6 bases). The V end lost 4 bases, the J end lost 5 bases, and 12 bases lay between the germline ends. CDR3 length: 13 residues. In germline, CDR1 is LGHNA, CDR2 YSLEER. Here the CDR3 DNA reads TGCGCCAGCAGCCCCCCGGGCGGGGACGAGCAGTACTTC. This translates into CASSPPGGDEQYF.

This chain joins TRBV18 and TRBJ2-1; TRBD2 matches at 7 bases. V lost 8 bases to trimming and J lost 6 bases; unmatched junction nucleotides: 7. Germline V gene data show CDR1 as KGHSH and CDR2 as LQKENI. The CDR3 runs 13 residues. The CDR3 here is CASGEGRINEQFF. CDR3 nucleotides: TGTGCCAGCGGGGAGGGACGGATCAATGAGCAGTTCTTC.

The chain links TRBV28 to TRBJ1-4, with 7 bases identical to TRBD1. V lost 8 bases and J lost 12; bases outside the gene matches: 9. Germline CDR1 is MDHEN and CDR2 is SYDVKM. The CDR3 is 12 amino acids. CDR3 bases: TGTGCCAGCCGGATCCCCCAGGGGGAACTGTTTTTT. The encoded protein is CASRIPQGELFF.

V gene TRBV7-8 combines with J gene TRBJ2-3; the match to TRBD2 covers 8 bases. With 1 base clipped from V and 2 bases from J, the junction kept 14 bases outside the gene matches. The CDR3 sequence is 19 residues long. The germline CDR1 and CDR2 sequences are SGHVS and FQNEAQ. CDR3 coding DNA: TGTGCCAGCAGCTTAGATCGCGGGAGGTTGAATAGGGCCACAGATACGCAGTATTTT. Its protein product is CASSLDRGRLNRATDTQYF.

The chain employs TRBV9 and TRBJ1-4, with a possible D match to TRBD1 (5 bases). CDR1 and CDR2 (germline): SGDLS, YYNGEE. The CDR3 sequence is 16 residues long. With 0 bases removed from V and 7 bases from J, the gap between germline ends came to 16 bases. This CDR3 reads CASSVALLGAGEKLFF. The CDR3 DNA follows: TGTGCCAGCAGCGTAGCCCTATTAGGGGCTGGTGAAAAACTGTTTTTT.

The chain carries TRBV7-3 and TRBJ2-3; 12 bases align to TRBD1. Per germline, CDR1 SGHTA and CDR2 FQGTGA. The CDR3 runs 21 residues. The V gene end was trimmed by 5 bases and the J gene end by 3 bases; junction bases not matched to a gene: 21. The CDR3 DNA sequence: TGTGCCAGCAGCACGCCTGGTTTTGGGACAGGGGGCGCGGAGAGGACAGATACGCAGTATTTT. This encodes CASSTPGFGTGGAERTDTQYF. The whole variable domain, filled in from reference TRBV7-3 and TRBJ2-3, reads GAGVSQTPSNKVTEKGKYVELRCDPISGHTALYWYRQSLGQGPEFLIYFQGTGAADDSGLPNDRFFAVRPEGSVSTLKIQRTERGDSAVYLCASSTPGFGTGGAERTDTQYFGPGTRLTVL.

CDR3 residues: CASSLINEQFF. CDR3 in DNA: TGTGCCAGCAGCCTTATAAATGAGCAGTTCTTC. The chain is built from TRBV3-1 (or the pseudogene TRBV3-2) and TRBJ2-1; D is ambiguous. Deletions cut 4 bases from V and 7 bases from J, with 5 bases between. This CDR3 is built from 11 residues. Germline CDR1 LGHDT, CDR2 YNNKEL (reference sequence).

The chain employs TRBV30 and TRBJ1-3; the D is unclear. CDR3 length equals 14 residues. Germline V gives CDR1 GTSNPN, CDR2 SVGIG (reference sequence). The germline V and J ends were trimmed by 3 bases and 2 bases, with 11 bases remaining between them. The CDR3: CAWSFDITGNTIYF. DNA for the CDR3: TGTGCCTGGAGCTTCGACATAACTGGAAACACCATATATTTT.

The J gene is TRBJ1-2, the V gene TRBV6-2 or TRBV6-3; the D gene is possibly TRBD1 (5 bases). Between the trimmed V and J ends, which lost 5 bases and 5 bases, there was a span of 15 bases. The V gene's germline CDR1 is MNHEY and CDR2 SVGEGT. The CDR3 length is 14 residues. For the CDR3, the DNA is TGTGCCAGCAGTGACCCCGCCAGGGTGTATGGCTACACCTTC. Translation gives CASSDPARVYGYTF.

This clone was observed a single time. CDR3 amino acids: CASSYPAGGSEQYF. CDR3 nucleotide sequence: TGTGCCAGCAGTTATCCAGCGGGAGGCAGTGAGCAGTACTTC. This chain uses TRBV6-2 or TRBV6-3 with TRBJ2-7, with TRBD2 identical over 9 bases. The CDR3 sequence is 14 residues long. Germline V lookup: CDR1 MNHEY, CDR2 SVGEGT. The V and J ends lost 3 bases and 7 bases, in that order; junction bases with no gene match: 7.

The chain couples TRBV18 to TRBJ1-6; 10 bases line up with TRBD1. The germline gives CDR1 KGHSH, CDR2 LQKENI. This CDR3 is 16 amino acids long. Germline trimming cut 2 bases from V and 10 bases from J; bases unmatched to any gene: 8. The DNA of the CDR3 is TGTGCCAGCTCACCAATTGGGACAGGGGTTGGCTCACCCCTCCACTTT. This encodes CASSPIGTGVGSPLHF.

The gene calls are TRBV5-4 and TRBJ2-4; 13 bases match TRBD2. Trimming removed 0 bases from V and 6 bases from J; junction bases left unmatched: 3. This CDR3 contains 16 residues. The V gene's germline CDR1 is SGHNT and CDR2 YYREEE (reference sequence). CDR3: CASSLGGTSGINIQYF. The CDR3 DNA is TGTGCCAGCAGCTTGGGTGGGACTAGCGGGATAAACATTCAGTACTTC. The variable domain in full, completed from reference TRBV5-4 and TRBJ2-4, reads ETGVTQSPTHLIKTRGQQVTLRCSSQSGHNTVSWYQQALGQGPQFIFQYYREEENGRGNFPPRFSGLQFPNYSSELNVNALELDDSALYLCASSLGGTSGINIQYFGAGTRLSVL.

The genes are TRBV5-6 and TRBJ1-2; 8 nucleotides align to TRBD1. This CDR3 contains 15 residues. Germline CDR1 reads SGHDT; CDR2 reads YYEEEE. V shed 3 bases, J shed 0 bases, and the junction held 4 bases outside the gene matches. The CDR3 spells CASSSWDRPNYGYTF. DNA of the CDR3: TGTGCCAGCAGCTCCTGGGACAGGCCTAACTATGGCTACACCTTC. The whole variable domain, remainder taken from reference TRBV5-6 and TRBJ1-2, is DAGVTQSPTHLIKTRGQQVTLRCSPKSGHDTVSWYQQALGQGPQFIFQYYEEEERQRGNFPDRFSGHQFPNYSSELNVNALLLGDSALYLCASSSWDRPNYGYTFGSGTRLTVV.

This rearrangement joins TRBV7-3 to TRBJ1-6, with TRBD1 as a possible D gene (6 bases). The CDR3 spans 14 residues. Germline V lookup: CDR1 SGHTA, CDR2 FQGTGA. V was shortened by 5 bases and J by 5 bases, with 10 bases between the two germline ends. CDR3 in amino acids: CASSTAGDNSPLHF. CDR3 in DNA: TGTGCCAGCAGCACCGCAGGGGATAATTCACCCCTCCACTTT.

The CDR3 DNA follows: TGTGCCAGTAGGACCGGGACAATTCACACCGGGGAGCTGTTTTTT. Translation gives CASRTGTIHTGELFF. The chain carries TRBV19 and TRBJ2-2; a possible D gene is TRBD1 (6 bases). The V end lost 6 bases, the J end lost 3 bases, and 14 bases lay between the germline ends. Germline CDR1 reads LNHDA; CDR2 reads SQIVND (reference sequence). The CDR3 consists of 15 residues.

The chain couples TRBV5-4 to TRBJ2-3; TRBD2 agrees at 7 bases. Germline CDR1 SGHNT, CDR2 YYREEE (reference sequence). V dropped 3 bases and J dropped 4; count of bases not matched to a gene: 5. There are 14 residues in the CDR3. This chain's CDR3 is CASSSGLGPDTQYF. CDR3 nucleotide sequence: TGTGCCAGCAGCTCCGGACTAGGCCCAGATACGCAGTATTTT.

V usage is TRBV11-3 and J usage is TRBJ1-2; D perhaps matches TRBD1 (5 bases). The length of the CDR3 is 15 residues. The V end was cut by 1 base, the J end by 4 bases, with 13 bases between. Per germline, CDR1 SGHNT and CDR2 YENEEA. DNA for the CDR3: TGTGCCAGCAGCTTAGCTCCAGGGCAACCCTATGGCTACACCTTC. It specifies CASSLAPGQPYGYTF.

The genes are TRBV3-1 (or the pseudogene TRBV3-2) and TRBJ2-7; maybe TRBD2 (5 bases). This CDR3 is 12 amino acids long. The V end was cut by 2 bases, the J end by 6 bases, with 8 bases between. The V gene's germline CDR1 is LGHDT and CDR2 YNNKEL (reference sequence). The DNA for the CDR3 is TGTGCCAGCAGCCAATTCGGGATCGAGCAGTACTTC. This sequence encodes CASSQFGIEQYF.

The J gene is TRBJ1-6, the V gene TRBV20-1; D gene ambiguous. With 3 bases removed from V and 6 bases from J, the gap between germline ends came to 15 bases. The CDR3 runs 15 residues. Germline V CDR1 and CDR2: DFQATT, SNEGSKA (reference sequence). The CDR3 region is CSASLEGRANSPLHF. In nucleotides, the CDR3 is TGCAGTGCTAGTTTGGAGGGCCGAGCTAATTCACCCCTCCACTTT.